This passage covers 5 T cell receptor beta chains from one sample sequenced in a study of identical twins. MiXCR, applied by TCRdb to the 5' RACE reads, yields one record per CDR3 protein. Counted here are about 470,000 distinct CDR3 sequences, 20% to 25% occurring once; the ten biggest clones make up 2.9%. This sample was also put to use in a study of T cells expressing NK-cell markers.

Sequenced sample: CD4+ T cells sorted from blood. These receptors all come from a woman aged 18-29 years in good health.

This clonotype was observed a few times. The DNA for the CDR3 is TGTGCCAGCAGCCAAAGGGGTACGGGTAGATACAATGAGCAGTTCTTC. Amino acid sequence: CASSQRGTGRYNEQFF. The genes are TRBV3-1 and TRBJ2-1, with D possibly TRBD1 on 5 matching bases. Trimming cost V 2 bases and J 4 bases, with 15 bases left between them. Germline CDR1 is LGHDT and CDR2 is YNNKEL (reference sequence). This CDR3 contains 16 residues.

CDR3 sequence (DNA): TGTGCCAGCAGCGTAGAGTCGGGGAATATTGAGCAGTTCTTC. It yields the protein CASSVESGNIEQFF. The gene calls are TRBV9 and TRBJ2-1; tentative D call: TRBD2 (5 bases). V was trimmed by 0 bases and J by 9 bases, leaving 13 bases between them. Per the germline V gene, CDR1 is SGDLS and CDR2 is YYNGEE. The CDR3 contains 14 residues.

This clonotype was counted once. The chain couples TRBV4-3 to TRBJ2-7; tentatively, D is TRBD1 (5 bases). CDR1 is LGHNA and CDR2 is YSLEER in the germline V gene. The germline V and J ends were trimmed by 4 bases and 2 bases, with 12 bases remaining between them. The CDR3 loop spans 14 amino acids. The CDR3 here is CASSRRAGPYEQYF. Here the CDR3 DNA reads TGCGCCAGCAGCCGTAGGGCAGGGCCCTACGAGCAGTACTTC.

This clonotype was counted at least ten times. The rearrangement links TRBV12-3 or TRBV12-4 to TRBJ2-7; D ambiguous. The CDR3 is 14 residues long. V lost 5 bases to trimming and J lost 2 bases, with 13 bases between them. As DNA, the CDR3 is TGTGCCAGCAGTACCAGGAACGAAGCCTACGAGCAGTACTTC. Translation gives CASSTRNEAYEQYF.

As regards this clonotype: The DNA is left out, because the CDR3 cannot be placed on it with certainty; the CDR3 is given as TCRdb lists it. The rearrangement joins TRBV5-6 to TRBJ2-7; TRBD2 is taken as the D call from the table, unchecked against the DNA. Germline values: CDR1 SGHDT, CDR2 YYEEEE. The CDR3 contains 19 residues when both ends are counted. This chain's CDR3 is CASSFGEGLAGGPSYEQYF.